The clone carrying this T cell receptor (beta chain) was recorded many times. The antigen is undetermined. Per the germline V gene, CDR1 is DFQATT and CDR2 is SNEGSKA (reference sequence). With 6 bases clipped from V and 2 bases from J, the junction kept 11 bases outside the gene matches. There are 15 residues in the CDR3. The data are from a study of read filtering for tumor transcriptome and immune sequencing. Study findings and constraints: Single-read clonotypes: about 81.9% of IR-seq clonotypes (roughly 3.5% of reads), almost 75% of RNA-seq clonotypes (44.6% of reads).

This library used approximately 370 ng RNA and molecular barcoded adaptors spanning alpha/delta and beta/gamma chains. TCRdb redid the calling of the reads with MiXCR, one entry per CDR3 protein. The sample lists about 130,000 distinct CDR3 sequences; 13% were seen once. The rearrangement uses TRBV20-1 and TRBJ2-5, with 8 positions matching TRBD2. The sample taken for sequencing was a population of CD138-negative cells sorted from bone marrow. The clonotype comes from a donor over 35 with multiple myeloma. The CDR3 DNA is TGCAGTGCCACCGGGGGGGTCGCCTTGCAAGAGACCCAGTACTTC. It encodes CSATGGVALQETQYF.